A selection of T cell receptor beta chains follows, all from one sample in a study of blood T cell repertoires in COVID-19. Method: immunoSEQ multiplex PCR; TCRdb's copy keeps in-frame clones and lacks some. The sample records approximately 140,000 clones, about nine tenths being singletons. Sequencing used peripheral blood. Receptors were obtained from a human donor in a cohort sampled during active COVID-19. Both conserved end residues are part of each CDR3. A D gene is named only where the DNA matches it firmly.

cdr3_length d_call j_call v_call cdr3_nt cdr3_aa
15 TRBD1 TRBJ2-2 TRBV13 TGTGCCAGCAGCTTGCCCCAGGGGGCCACCGGGGAGCTGTTTTTT CASSLPQGATGELFF
16 TRBD2 TRBJ2-3 TRBV5-1 TGCGCCAGCAGCTTCATGTTTGAGCGGGGGACCGATACGCAGTATTTT CASSFMFERGTDTQYF
16 TRBD2 TRBJ2-4 TRBV11-2 TGTGCCAGCAGCGCCACTAGCGGGAGTGTTGGAAACATTCAGTACTTC CASSATSGSVGNIQYF
15 TRBD1 TRBJ1-6 TRBV7-9 TGTGCCAGCAGCTTAGGAGGACAGGCTACGACACCCCTCCACTTT CASSLGGQATTPLHF
16 - TRBJ2-5 TRBV3-1/TRBV3-2 TGTGCCAGCAGCCACCTCCCGACTGGAGGCGGGGAGACCCAGTACTTC CASSHLPTGGGETQYF
16 - TRBJ2-3 TRBV4-2 TGTGCCAGCAGCCAAGACCCAGGGCGAGGCACAGATACGCAGTATTTT CASSQDPGRGTDTQYF
15 TRBD1 TRBJ1-2 TRBV5-4 TGTGCCAGCAGCTTCGGGGGTCGACAGGGCGGTCGCTACACCTTC CASSFGGRQGGRYTF
13 TRBD2 TRBJ2-7 TRBV10-3 TGTGCCATCAGTGGACTAGCGGGGGGCGAGCAGTACTTC CAISGLAGGEQYF
13 - TRBJ2-4 TRBV30 TGTGCCTGGAAGGGGGACCTCAAAAACATTCAGTACTTC CAWKGDLKNIQYF
14 - TRBJ2-7 TRBV7-9 TGTGCCAGCAGCCCAATACTTGCAGACATTGAGCAGTACTTC CASSPILADIEQYF